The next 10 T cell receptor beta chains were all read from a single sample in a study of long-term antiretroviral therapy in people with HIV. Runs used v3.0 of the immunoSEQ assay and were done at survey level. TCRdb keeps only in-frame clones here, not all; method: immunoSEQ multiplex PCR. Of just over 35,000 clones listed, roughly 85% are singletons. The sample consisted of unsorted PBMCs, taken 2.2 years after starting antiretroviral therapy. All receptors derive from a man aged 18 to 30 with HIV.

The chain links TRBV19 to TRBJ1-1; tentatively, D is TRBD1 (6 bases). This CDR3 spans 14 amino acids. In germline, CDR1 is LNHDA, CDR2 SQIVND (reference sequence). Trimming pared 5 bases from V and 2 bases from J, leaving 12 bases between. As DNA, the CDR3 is TGTGCCAGTAGTGCCGGGACACCCAACACTGAAGCTTTCTTT. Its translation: CASSAGTPNTEAFF.

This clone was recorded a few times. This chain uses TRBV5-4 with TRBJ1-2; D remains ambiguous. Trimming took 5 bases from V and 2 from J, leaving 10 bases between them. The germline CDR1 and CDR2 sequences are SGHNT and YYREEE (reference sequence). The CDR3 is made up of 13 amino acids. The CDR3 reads CASSSGNNYGYTF. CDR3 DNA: TGTGCCAGCAGTTCCGGGAACAACTATGGCTACACCTTC.

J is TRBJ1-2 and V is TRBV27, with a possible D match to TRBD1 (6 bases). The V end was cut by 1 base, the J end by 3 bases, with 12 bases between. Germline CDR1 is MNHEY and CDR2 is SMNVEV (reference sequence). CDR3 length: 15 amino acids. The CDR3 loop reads CASSLWGGFDYGYTF. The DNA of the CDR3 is TGTGCCAGCAGTTTATGGGGGGGCTTTGACTATGGCTACACCTTC.

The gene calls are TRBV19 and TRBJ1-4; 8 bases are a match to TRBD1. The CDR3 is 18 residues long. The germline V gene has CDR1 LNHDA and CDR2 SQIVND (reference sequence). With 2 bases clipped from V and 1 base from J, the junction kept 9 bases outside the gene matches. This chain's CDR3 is CASSIRHRGSRTNEKLFF. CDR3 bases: TGTGCCAGTAGTATACGTCACAGGGGGTCCAGAACTAATGAAAAACTGTTTTTT.

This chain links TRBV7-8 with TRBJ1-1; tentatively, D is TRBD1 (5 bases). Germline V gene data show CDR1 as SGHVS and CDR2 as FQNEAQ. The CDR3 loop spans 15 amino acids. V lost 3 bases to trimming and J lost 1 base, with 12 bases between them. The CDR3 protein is CASSLTGTANTEAFF. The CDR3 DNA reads TGTGCCAGCAGCTTGACCGGGACGGCGAACACTGAAGCTTTCTTT.

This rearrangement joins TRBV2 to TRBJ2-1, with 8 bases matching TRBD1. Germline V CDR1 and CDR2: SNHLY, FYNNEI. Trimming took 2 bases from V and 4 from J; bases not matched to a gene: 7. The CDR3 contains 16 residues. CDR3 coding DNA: TGTGCCAGCAGTGAACAGGCAGGGGGCTTATACAATGAGCAGTTCTTC. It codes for CASSEQAGGLYNEQFF.

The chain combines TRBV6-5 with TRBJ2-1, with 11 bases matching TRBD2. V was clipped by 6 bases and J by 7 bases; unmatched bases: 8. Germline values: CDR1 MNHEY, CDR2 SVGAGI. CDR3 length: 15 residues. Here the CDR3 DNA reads TGTGCCAGCAGGCCCGGAATAGCGGGGGGGAATGAGCAGTTCTTC. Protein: CASRPGIAGGNEQFF.

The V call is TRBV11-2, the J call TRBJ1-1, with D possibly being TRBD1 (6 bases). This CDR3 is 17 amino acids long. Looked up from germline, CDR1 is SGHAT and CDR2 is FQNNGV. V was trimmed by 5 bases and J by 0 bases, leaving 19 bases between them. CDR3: CASSPEPGQYLNTEAFF. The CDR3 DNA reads TGTGCCAGCAGCCCGGAACCAGGACAGTACCTGAACACTGAAGCTTTCTTT.

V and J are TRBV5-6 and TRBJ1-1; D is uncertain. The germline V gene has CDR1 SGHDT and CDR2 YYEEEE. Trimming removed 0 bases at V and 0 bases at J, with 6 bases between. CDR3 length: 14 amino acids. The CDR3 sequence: CASSLGLLNTEAFF. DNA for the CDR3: TGTGCCAGCAGCTTGGGTCTTTTGAACACTGAAGCTTTCTTT.

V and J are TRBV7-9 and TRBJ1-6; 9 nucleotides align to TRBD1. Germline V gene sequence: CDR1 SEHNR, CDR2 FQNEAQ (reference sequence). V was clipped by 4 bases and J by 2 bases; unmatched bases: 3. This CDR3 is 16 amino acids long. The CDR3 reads CASSSDRGTYNSPLHF. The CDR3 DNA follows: TGTGCCAGCAGCTCGGACAGGGGCACCTATAATTCACCCCTCCACTTT. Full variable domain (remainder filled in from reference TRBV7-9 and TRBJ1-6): DTGVSQNPRHKITKRGQNVTFRCDPISEHNRLYWYRQTLGQGPEFLTYFQNEAQLEKSRLLSDRFSAERPKGSFSTLEIQRTEQGDSAMYLCASSSDRGTYNSPLHFGNGTRLTVT.